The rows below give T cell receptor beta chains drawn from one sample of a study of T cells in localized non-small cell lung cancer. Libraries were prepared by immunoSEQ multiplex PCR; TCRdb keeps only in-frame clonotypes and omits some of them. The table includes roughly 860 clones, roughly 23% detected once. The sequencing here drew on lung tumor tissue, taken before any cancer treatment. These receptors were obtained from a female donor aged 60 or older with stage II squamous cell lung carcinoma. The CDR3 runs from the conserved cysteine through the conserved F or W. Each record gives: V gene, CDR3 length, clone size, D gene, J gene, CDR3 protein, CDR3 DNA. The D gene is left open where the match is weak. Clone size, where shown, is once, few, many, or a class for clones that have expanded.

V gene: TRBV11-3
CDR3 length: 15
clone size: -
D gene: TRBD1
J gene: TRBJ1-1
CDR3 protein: CASSSAGTGPEKAFF
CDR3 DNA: TGTGCCAGCAGCTCGGCCGGGACAGGGCCCGAAAAAGCTTTCTTT

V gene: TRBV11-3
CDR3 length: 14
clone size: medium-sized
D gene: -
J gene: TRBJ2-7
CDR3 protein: CASSPSGGAYEQYF
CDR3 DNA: TGTGCCAGCAGCCCGTCGGGCGGGGCTTACGAGCAGTACTTC

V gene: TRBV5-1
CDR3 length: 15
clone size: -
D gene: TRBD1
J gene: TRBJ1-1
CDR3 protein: CASSPDRGYSTEAFF
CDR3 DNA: TGCGCCAGCAGCCCGGACAGGGGGTATAGCACTGAAGCTTTCTTT

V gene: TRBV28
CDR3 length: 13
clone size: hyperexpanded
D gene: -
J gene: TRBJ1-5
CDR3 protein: CACQWRGNQPQHF
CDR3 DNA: TGTGCCTGTCAGTGGAGGGGCAATCAGCCCCAGCATTTT

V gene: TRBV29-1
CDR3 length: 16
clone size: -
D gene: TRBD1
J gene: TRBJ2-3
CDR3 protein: CSVDTGQGNPTDTQYF
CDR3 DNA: TGCAGCGTTGATACGGGACAGGGTAATCCCACAGATACGCAGTATTTT

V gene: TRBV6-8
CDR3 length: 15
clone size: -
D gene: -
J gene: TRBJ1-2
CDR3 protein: CASRESDLPRHGYTF
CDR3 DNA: TGTGCCAGCAGAGAATCGGACTTACCCCGGCATGGCTACACCTTC

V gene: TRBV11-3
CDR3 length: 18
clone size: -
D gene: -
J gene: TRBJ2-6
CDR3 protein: CASSYLIYQQSRANVLTF
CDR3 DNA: TGTGCCAGCAGCTATTTAATATACCAACAAAGTCGGGCCAACGTCCTGACTTTC

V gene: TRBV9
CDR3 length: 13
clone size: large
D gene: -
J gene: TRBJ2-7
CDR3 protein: CASSGGGLYEQYF
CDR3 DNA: TGTGCCAGCAGCGGAGGCGGCCTCTACGAGCAGTACTTC

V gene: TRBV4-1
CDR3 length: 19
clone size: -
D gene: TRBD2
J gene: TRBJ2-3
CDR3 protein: CASSQDPPSGGFVRSTQYF
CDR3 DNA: TGCGCCAGCAGCCAAGATCCCCCTAGCGGGGGGTTTGTCCGTAGTACGCAGTATTTT

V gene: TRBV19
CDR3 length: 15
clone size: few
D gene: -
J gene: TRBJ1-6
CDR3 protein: CASSLRRQANSPLHF
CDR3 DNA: TGTGCCAGTAGTCTCAGGCGACAGGCTAATTCACCCCTCCACTTT

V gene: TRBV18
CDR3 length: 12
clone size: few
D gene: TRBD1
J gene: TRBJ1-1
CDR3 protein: CASSPPGRGAFF
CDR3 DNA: TGTGCCAGCTCACCACCGGGCAGGGGGGCTTTCTTT

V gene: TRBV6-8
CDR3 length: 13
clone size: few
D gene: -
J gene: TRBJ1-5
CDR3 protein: CASSYSEYQPQHF
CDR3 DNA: TGTGCCAGCAGTTACTCCGAGTACCAGCCCCAGCATTTT

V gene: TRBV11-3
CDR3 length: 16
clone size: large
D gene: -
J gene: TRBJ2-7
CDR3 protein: CASSVYGGGSIYEQYF
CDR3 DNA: TGTGCCAGCAGCGTTTATGGTGGGGGATCGATCTACGAGCAGTACTTC

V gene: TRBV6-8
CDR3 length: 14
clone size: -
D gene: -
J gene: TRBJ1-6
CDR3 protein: CASTKGNSGSPLHF
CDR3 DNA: TGTGCCAGCACGAAGGGTAATTCAGGTTCACCCCTCCACTTT

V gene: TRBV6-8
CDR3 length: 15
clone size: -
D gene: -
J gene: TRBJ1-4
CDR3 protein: CASSEGGSTNEKLFF
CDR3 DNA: TGTGCCAGCAGTGAGGGGGGGAGTACTAATGAAAAACTGTTTTTT

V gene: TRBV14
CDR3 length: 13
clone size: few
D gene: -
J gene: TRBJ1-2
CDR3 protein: CASSQGAPYGYTF
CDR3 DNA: TGTGCCAGCAGCCAAGGTGCCCCCTATGGCTACACCTTC

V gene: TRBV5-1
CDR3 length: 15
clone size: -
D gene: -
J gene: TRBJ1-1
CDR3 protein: CASSFESGRAGEAFF
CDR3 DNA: TGCGCCAGCAGCTTTGAATCTGGCCGAGCCGGTGAAGCTTTCTTT

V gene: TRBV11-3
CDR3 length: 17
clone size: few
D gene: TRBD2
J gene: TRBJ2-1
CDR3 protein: CASSSDIAGARYNEQFF
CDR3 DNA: TGTGCCAGCAGCTCCGATATAGCGGGGGCCAGATACAATGAGCAGTTCTTC

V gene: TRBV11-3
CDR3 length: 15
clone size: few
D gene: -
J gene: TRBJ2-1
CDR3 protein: CASRPSGGGGDEQFF
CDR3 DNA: TGTGCCAGCAGACCTAGCGGAGGGGGAGGGGATGAGCAGTTCTTC

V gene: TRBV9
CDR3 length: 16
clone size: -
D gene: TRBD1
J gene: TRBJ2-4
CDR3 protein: CASSLGQGMAKNIQYF
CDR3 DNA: TGTGCCAGCAGCCTCGGACAGGGAATGGCCAAAAACATTCAGTACTTC

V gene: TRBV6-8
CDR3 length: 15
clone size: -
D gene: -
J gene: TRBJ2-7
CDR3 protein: CASSYSRRVDGEQYF
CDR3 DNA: TGTGCCAGCAGTTACTCTCGCAGGGTTGACGGCGAGCAGTACTTC

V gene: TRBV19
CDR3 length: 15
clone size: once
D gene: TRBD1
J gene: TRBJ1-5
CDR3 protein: CASRSRTGGNQPQHF
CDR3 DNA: TGTGCCAGTAGGTCTCGGACAGGGGGAAATCAGCCCCAGCATTTT

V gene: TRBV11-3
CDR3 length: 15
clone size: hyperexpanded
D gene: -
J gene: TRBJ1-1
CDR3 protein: CASSSEVLSNTEAFF
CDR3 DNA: TGTGCCAGCAGCTCCGAAGTATTGAGCAACACTGAAGCTTTCTTT

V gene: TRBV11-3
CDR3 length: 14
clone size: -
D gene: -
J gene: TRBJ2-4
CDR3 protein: CASSLGGAKNIQYF
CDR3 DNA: TGTGCCAGCAGCTTGGGGGGAGCCAAAAACATTCAGTACTTC

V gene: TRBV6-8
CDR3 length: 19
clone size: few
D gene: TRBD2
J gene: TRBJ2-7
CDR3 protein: CASSARGASLAGASYEQYF
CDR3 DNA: TGTGCCAGCAGCGCGAGGGGGGCGTCGCTAGCGGGGGCATCCTACGAGCAGTACTTC

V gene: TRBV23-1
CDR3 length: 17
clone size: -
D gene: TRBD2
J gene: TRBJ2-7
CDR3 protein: CASSQGVYLAASYEQYF
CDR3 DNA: TGCGCCAGCAGCCAAGGTGTCTATCTAGCGGCGTCCTACGAGCAGTACTTC

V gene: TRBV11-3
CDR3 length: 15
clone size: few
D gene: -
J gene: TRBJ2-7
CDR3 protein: CASSLGRSESYEQYF
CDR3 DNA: TGTGCCAGCAGCTTAGGCAGATCGGAGTCCTACGAGCAGTACTTC

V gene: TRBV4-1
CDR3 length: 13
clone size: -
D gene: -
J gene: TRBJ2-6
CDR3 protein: CASLDPGANVLTF
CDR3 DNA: TGCGCCAGTCTTGACCCAGGGGCCAACGTCCTGACTTTC

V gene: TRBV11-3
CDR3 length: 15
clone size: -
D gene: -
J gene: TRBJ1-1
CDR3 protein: CASSRDGLQSTEAFF
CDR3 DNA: TGTGCCAGCAGCCGAGACGGACTTCAATCCACTGAAGCTTTCTTT

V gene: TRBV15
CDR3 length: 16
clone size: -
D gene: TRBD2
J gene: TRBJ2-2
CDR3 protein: CATSRDLLAGTGELFF
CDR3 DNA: TGTGCCACCAGCAGAGATTTACTAGCGGGGACCGGGGAGCTGTTTTTT

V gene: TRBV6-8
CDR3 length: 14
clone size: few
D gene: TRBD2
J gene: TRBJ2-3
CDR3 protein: CASSLAGDSDTQYF
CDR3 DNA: TGTGCCAGCAGTCTAGCGGGAGACTCAGATACGCAGTATTTT

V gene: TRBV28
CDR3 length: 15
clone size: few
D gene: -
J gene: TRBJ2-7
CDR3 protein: CASSPWGEPSYEQYF
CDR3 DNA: TGTGCCAGCAGTCCCTGGGGCGAGCCCTCCTACGAGCAGTACTTC

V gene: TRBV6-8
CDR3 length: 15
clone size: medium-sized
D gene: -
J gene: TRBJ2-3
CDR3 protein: CASSYGGAPTDTQYF
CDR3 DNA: TGTGCCAGCAGTTACGGGGGGGCCCCTACAGATACGCAGTATTTT

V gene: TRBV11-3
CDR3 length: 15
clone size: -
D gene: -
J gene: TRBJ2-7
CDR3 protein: CASSPSSPSSYEQYF
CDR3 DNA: TGTGCCAGCAGCCCCTCCTCGCCTAGCTCCTACGAGCAGTACTTC

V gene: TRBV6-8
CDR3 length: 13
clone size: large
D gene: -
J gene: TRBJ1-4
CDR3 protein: CASGEPTNEKLFF
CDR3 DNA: TGTGCCTCGGGGGAGCCAACTAATGAAAAACTGTTTTTT

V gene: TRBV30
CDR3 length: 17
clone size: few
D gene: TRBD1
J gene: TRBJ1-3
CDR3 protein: CAWSGMGQQRAGNTIYF
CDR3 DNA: TGTGCCTGGAGTGGAATGGGACAGCAAAGGGCTGGAAACACCATATATTTT

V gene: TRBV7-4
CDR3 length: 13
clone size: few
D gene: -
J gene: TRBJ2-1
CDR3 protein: CASSLPGGNEQFF
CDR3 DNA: TGTGCCAGCAGCTTACCAGGGGGGAATGAGCAGTTCTTC

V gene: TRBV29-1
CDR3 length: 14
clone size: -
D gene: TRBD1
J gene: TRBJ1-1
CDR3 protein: CSVDYGRGVTEAFF
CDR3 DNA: TGCAGCGTTGACTACGGCAGGGGGGTCACTGAAGCTTTCTTT

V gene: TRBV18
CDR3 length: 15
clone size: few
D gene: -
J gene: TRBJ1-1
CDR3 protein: CASSTEHGHFGKAFF
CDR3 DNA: TGTGCCAGCTCAACCGAGCACGGACACTTCGGGAAAGCTTTCTTT

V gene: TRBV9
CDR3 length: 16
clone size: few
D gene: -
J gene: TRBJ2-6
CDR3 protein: CASSSWGASGANVLTF
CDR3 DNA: TGTGCCAGCAGCTCATGGGGGGCGTCTGGGGCCAACGTCCTGACTTTC